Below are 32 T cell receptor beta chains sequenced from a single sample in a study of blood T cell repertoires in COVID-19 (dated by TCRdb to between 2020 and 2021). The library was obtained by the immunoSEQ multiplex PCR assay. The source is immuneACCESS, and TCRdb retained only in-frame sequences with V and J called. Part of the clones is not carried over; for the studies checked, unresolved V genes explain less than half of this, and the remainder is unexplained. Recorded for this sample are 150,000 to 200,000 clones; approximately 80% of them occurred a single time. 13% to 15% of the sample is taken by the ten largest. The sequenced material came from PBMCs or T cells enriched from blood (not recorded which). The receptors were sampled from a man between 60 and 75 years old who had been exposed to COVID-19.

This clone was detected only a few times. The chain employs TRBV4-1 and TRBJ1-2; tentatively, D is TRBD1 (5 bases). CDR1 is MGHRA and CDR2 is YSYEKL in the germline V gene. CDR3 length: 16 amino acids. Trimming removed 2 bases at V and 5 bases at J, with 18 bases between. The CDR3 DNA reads TGCGCCAGCAGCCAAATCTTGGGGGGAGACAAGTATGGCTACACCTTC. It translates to CASSQILGGDKYGYTF.

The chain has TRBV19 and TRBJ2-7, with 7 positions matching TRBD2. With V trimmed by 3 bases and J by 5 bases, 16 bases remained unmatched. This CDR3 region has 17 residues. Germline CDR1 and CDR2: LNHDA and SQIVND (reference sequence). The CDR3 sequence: CASSMSPPGGSLHEQYF. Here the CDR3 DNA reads TGTGCCAGTAGTATGAGCCCTCCCGGGGGGAGCCTCCACGAGCAGTACTTC. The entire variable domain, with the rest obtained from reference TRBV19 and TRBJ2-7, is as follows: DGGITQSPKYLFRKEGQNVTLSCEQNLNHDAMYWYRQDPGQGLRLIYYSQIVNDFQKGDIAEGYSVSREKKESFPLTVTSAQKNPTAFYLCASSMSPPGGSLHEQYFGPGTRLTVT.

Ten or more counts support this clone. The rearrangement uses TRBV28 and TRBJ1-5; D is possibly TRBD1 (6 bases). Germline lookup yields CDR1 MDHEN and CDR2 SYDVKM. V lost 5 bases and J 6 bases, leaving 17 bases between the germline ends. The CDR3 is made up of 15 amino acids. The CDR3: CASSHNRVRGQPQHF. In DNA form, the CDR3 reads TGTGCCAGCAGTCATAACAGGGTCCGTGGTCAGCCCCAGCATTTT. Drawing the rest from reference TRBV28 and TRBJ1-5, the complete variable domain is DVKVTQSSRYLVKRTGEKVFLECVQDMDHENMFWYRQDPGLGLRLIYFSYDVKMKEKGDIPEGYSVSREKKERFSLILESASTNQTSMYLCASSHNRVRGQPQHFGDGTRLSIL.

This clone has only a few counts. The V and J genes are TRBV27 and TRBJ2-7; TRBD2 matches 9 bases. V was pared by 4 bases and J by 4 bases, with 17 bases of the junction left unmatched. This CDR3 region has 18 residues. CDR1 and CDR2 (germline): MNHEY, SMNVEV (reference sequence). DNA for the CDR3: TGTGCCAGCAGTTCGAGGGGCGGGAGGGCCCGCCGATTTTACGAGCAGTACTTC. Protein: CASSSRGGRARRFYEQYF.

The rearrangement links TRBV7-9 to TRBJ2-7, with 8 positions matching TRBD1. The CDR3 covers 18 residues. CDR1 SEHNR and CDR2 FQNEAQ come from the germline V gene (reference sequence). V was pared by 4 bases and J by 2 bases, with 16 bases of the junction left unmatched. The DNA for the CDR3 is TGTGCCAGCAGCTCAACTCCTTCCTTAGGACAGGGAGCCTACGAGCAGTACTTC. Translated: CASSSTPSLGQGAYEQYF.

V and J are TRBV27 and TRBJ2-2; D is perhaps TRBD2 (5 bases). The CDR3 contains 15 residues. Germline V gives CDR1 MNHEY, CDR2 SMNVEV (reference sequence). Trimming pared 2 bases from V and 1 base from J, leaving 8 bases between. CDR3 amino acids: CASSLMSGNTGELFF. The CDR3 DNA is TGTGCCAGCAGTTTAATGAGCGGGAACACCGGGGAGCTGTTTTTT.

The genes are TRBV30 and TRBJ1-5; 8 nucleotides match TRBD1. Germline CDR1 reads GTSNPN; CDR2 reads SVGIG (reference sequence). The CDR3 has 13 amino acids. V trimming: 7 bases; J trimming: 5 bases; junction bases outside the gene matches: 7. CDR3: CASSGQGYQPQHF. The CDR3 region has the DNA TGTGCCTCGTCCGGACAGGGCTATCAGCCCCAGCATTTT.

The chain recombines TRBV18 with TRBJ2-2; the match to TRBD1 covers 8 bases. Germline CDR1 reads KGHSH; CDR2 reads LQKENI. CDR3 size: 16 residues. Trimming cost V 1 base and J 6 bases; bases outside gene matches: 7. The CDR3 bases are TGTGCCAGCTCACCACGACAGGGGTCGTACGCCGGGGAGCTGTTTTTT. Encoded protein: CASSPRQGSYAGELFF.

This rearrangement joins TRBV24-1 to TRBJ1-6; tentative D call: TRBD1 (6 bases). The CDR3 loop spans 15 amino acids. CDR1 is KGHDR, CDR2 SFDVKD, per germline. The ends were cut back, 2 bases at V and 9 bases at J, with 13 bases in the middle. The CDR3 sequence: CATSDSTGSGSPLHF. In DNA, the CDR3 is TGTGCCACCAGTGATTCCACAGGGAGCGGTTCACCCCTCCACTTT.

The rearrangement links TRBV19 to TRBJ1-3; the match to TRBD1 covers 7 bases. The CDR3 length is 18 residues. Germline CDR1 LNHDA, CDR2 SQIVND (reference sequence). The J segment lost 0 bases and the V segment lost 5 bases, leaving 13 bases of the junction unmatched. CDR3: CASSAADRVGFSGNTIYF. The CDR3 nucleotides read TGTGCCAGTAGTGCTGCCGACAGGGTGGGTTTCTCTGGAAACACCATATATTTT. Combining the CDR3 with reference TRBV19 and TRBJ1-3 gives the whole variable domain DGGITQSPKYLFRKEGQNVTLSCEQNLNHDAMYWYRQDPGQGLRLIYYSQIVNDFQKGDIAEGYSVSREKKESFPLTVTSAQKNPTAFYLCASSAADRVGFSGNTIYFGEGSWLTVV.

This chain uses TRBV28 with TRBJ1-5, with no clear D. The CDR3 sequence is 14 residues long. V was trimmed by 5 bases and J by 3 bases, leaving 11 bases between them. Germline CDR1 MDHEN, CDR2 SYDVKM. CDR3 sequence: CASSLPSYNQPQHF. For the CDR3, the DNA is TGTGCCAGCAGTCTACCCTCTTACAATCAGCCCCAGCATTTT. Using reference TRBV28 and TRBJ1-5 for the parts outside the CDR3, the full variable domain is DVKVTQSSRYLVKRTGEKVFLECVQDMDHENMFWYRQDPGLGLRLIYFSYDVKMKEKGDIPEGYSVSREKKERFSLILESASTNQTSMYLCASSLPSYNQPQHFGDGTRLSIL.

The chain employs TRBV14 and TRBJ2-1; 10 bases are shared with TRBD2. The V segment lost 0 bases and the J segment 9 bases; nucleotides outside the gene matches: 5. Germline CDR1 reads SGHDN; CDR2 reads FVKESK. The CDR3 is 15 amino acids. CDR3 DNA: TGTGCCAGCAGCCAAGACTCCAGCGGGAGGGGTGAGCAGTTCTTC. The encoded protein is CASSQDSSGRGEQFF.

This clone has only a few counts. The CDR3 region is CASSPGLAGGRGETQYF. The CDR3 region has the DNA TGCGCCAGCAGCCCGGGACTAGCGGGAGGGAGAGGGGAGACCCAGTACTTC. This sequence joins TRBV5-1 and TRBJ2-5, with 16 bases aligning to TRBD2. The CDR3 is made up of 17 amino acids. Germline CDR1 SGHRS, CDR2 YFSETQ. Trimming at V came to 4 bases and at J to 5 bases, leaving 8 bases not matched to a gene.

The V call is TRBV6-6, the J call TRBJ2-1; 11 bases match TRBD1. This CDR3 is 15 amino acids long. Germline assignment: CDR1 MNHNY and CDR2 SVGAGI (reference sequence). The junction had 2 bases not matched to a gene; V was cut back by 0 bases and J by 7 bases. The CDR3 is CASSYSGTGGNEQFF. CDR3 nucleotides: TGTGCCAGCAGTTACTCGGGGACAGGGGGAAATGAGCAGTTCTTC.

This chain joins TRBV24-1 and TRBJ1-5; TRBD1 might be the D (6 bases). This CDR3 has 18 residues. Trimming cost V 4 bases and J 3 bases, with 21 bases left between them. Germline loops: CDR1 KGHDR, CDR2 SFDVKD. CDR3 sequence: CATSDRGHTRNNNQPQHF. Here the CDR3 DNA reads TGTGCCACCAGTGACCGGGGACATACACGGAATAACAATCAGCCCCAGCATTTT.

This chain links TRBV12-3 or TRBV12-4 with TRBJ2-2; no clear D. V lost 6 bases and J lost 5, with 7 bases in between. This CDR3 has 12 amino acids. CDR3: CASRQETGELFF. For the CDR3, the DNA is TGTGCCAGCAGGCAGGAAACCGGGGAGCTGTTTTTT.

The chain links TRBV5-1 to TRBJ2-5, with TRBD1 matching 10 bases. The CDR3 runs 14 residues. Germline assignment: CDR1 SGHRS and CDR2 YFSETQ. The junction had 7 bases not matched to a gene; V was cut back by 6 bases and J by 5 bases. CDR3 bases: TGCGCCAGCACCCCCCGGGGACAGGGGGAGACCCAGTACTTC. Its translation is CASTPRGQGETQYF.

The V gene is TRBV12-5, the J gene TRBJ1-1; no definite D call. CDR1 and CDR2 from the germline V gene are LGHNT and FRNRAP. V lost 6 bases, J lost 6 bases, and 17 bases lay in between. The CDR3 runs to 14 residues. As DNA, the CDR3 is TGTGCTAGTGGCCCCCCGGGAGAGTTTGCTGAAGCTTTCTTT. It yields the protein CASGPPGEFAEAFF.

The CDR3 reads CASSTSGRVRGYTF. As DNA, the CDR3 is TGTGCCAGCAGTACCTCGGGCAGGGTTCGTGGCTACACCTTC. The J gene is TRBJ1-2, the V gene TRBV27; D might be TRBD1 (5 bases). The CDR3 sequence is 14 residues long. Trimming removed 5 bases at V and 7 bases at J, with 17 bases between. Germline values: CDR1 MNHEY, CDR2 SMNVEV (reference sequence).

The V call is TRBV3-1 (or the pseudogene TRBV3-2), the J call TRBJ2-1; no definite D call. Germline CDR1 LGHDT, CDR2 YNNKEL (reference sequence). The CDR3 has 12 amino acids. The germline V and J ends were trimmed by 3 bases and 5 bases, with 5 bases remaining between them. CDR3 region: CASSQYNNEQFF. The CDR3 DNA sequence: TGTGCCAGCAGCCAGTATAACAATGAGCAGTTCTTC.

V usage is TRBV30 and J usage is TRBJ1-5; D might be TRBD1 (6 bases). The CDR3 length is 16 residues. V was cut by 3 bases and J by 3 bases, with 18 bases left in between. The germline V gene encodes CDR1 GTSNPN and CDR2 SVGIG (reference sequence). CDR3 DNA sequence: TGTGCCTGGAGCCCTTGGGCAGGGGCCTCCAATCAGCCCCAGCATTTT. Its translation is CAWSPWAGASNQPQHF.

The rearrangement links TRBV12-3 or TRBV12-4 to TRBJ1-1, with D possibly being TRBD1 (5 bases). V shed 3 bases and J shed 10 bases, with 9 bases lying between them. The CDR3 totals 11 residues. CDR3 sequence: CASSFGAGAFF. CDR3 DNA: TGTGCCAGCAGTTTTGGGGCCGGAGCTTTCTTT.

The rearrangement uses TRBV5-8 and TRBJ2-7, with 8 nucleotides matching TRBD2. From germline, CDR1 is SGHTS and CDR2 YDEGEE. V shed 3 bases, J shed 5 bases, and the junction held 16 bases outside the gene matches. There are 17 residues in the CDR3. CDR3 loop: CASSSGGALIGLNEQYF. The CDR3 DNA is TGTGCCAGCAGCTCCGGGGGGGCCCTCATAGGACTCAACGAGCAGTACTTC.

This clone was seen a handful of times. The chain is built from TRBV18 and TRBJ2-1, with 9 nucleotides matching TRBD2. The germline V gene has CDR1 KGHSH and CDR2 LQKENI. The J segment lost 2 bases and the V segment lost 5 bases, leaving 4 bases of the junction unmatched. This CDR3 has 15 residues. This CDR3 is CASSGSGRTYNEQFF. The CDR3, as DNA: TGTGCCAGCTCAGGTAGCGGGAGAACCTACAATGAGCAGTTCTTC.

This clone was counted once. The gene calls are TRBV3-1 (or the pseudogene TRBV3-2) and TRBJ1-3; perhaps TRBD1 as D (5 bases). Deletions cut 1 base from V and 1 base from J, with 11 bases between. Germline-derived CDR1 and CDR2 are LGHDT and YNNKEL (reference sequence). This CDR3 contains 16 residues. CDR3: CASSQGAGKSGNTIYF. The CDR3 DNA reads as TGTGCCAGCAGCCAAGGGGCAGGGAAATCTGGAAACACCATATATTTT.

The CDR3 protein is CASSETGQVGYGYTF. CDR3 DNA sequence: TGTGCCAGCAGCGAAACTGGACAGGTGGGATATGGCTACACCTTC. The chain employs TRBV5-5 and TRBJ1-2, with 7 bases that match TRBD1. The germline gives CDR1 SGHKS, CDR2 YYEKEE (reference sequence). V dropped 4 bases and J dropped 5; count of bases not matched to a gene: 11. CDR3 length: 15 amino acids. Supplemented by reference TRBV5-5 and TRBJ1-2, the full variable domain reads DAGVTQSPTHLIKTRGQQVTLRCSPISGHKSVSWYQQVLGQGPQFIFQYYEKEERGRGNFPDRFSARQFPNYSSELNVNALLLGDSALYLCASSETGQVGYGYTFGSGTRLTVV.

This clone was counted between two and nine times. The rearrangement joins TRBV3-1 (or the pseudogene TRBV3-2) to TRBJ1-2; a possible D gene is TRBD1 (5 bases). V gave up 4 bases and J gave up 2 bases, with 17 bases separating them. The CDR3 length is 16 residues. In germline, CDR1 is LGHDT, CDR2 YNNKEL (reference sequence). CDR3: CASSRTQGIGNYGYTF. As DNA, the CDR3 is TGTGCCAGCAGCCGAACCCAGGGCATAGGAAACTATGGCTACACCTTC.

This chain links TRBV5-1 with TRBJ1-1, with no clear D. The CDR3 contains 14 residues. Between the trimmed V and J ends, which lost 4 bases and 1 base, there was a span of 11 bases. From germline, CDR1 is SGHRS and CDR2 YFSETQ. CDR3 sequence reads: CASSPAAANTEAFF. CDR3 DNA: TGCGCCAGCAGCCCGGCGGCGGCGAACACTGAAGCTTTCTTT.

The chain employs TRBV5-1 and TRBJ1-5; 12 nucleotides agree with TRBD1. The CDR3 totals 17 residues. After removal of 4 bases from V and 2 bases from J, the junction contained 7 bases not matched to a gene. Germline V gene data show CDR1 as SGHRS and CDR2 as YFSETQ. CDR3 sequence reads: CASSPGTGGWGNQPQHF. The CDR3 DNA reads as TGCGCCAGCAGCCCGGGGACAGGGGGCTGGGGCAATCAGCCCCAGCATTTT.

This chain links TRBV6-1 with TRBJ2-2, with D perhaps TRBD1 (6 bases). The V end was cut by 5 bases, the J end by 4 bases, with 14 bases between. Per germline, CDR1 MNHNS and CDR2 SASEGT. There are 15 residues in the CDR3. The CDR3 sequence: CASSNNQGITGELFF. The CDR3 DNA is TGTGCCAGCAGTAACAATCAGGGGATCACCGGGGAGCTGTTTTTT.

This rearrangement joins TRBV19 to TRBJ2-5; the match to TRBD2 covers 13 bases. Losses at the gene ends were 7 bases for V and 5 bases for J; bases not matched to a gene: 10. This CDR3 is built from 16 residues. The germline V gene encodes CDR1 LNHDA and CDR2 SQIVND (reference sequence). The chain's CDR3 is CASTSSGLAGEETQYF. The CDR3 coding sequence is TGTGCCAGTACCTCATCCGGACTAGCGGGAGAGGAGACCCAGTACTTC.

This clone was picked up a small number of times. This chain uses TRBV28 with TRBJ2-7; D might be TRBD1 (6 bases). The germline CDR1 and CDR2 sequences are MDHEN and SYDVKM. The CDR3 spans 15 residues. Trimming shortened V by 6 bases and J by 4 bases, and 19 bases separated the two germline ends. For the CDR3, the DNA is TGTGCCAGCAGCACCCCCGGGCAGGGGTTGTACGAGCAGTACTTC. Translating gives CASSTPGQGLYEQYF.